These 6 T cell receptor beta chains share one sample of origin, sequenced in a study of blood T cells in healthy people across ages (dated by TCRdb to the mid-2010s). Libraries were constructed by 5' RACE. Sequenced using an Illumina HiSeq 2500. A second PCR of roughly 6 to 11 cycles was run with a J-beta primer mix and a sample-barcoded 5' primer. The public sequencing data were trimmed at Q25 with fastp and processed into clonotypes with MiXCR by TCRdb, which kept only in-frame beta chains. Entries are consolidated by CDR3 protein sequence, retaining the most common genes and DNA. The sample contains almost 800,000 distinct CDR3 sequences, 55% to 75% of them found a single time. The ten largest clones add up to 20% to 25% of the sample. The sample consisted of blood. The receptors were gathered from a man between 25 and 39 years old in good health.

In its sample, this clonotype was seen once. The chain couples TRBV5-1 to TRBJ2-2, with no clear D. Trimming took off 0 bases at V and 2 bases at J, with 11 bases between the two ends. Looked up from germline, CDR1 is SGHRS and CDR2 is YFSETQ. The CDR3 sequence is 16 residues long. The DNA of the CDR3 is TGCGCCAGCAGCTTGGAGGGAAAGAAAAACACCGGGGAGCTGTTTTTT. Amino acids: CASSLEGKKNTGELFF. Supplemented by reference TRBV5-1 and TRBJ2-2, the full variable domain reads KAGVTQTPRYLIKTRGQQVTLSCSPISGHRSVSWYQQTPGQGLQFLFEYFSETQRNKGNFPGRFSGRQFSNSRSEMNVSTLELGDSALYLCASSLEGKKNTGELFFGEGSRLTVL.

The chain has TRBV20-1 and TRBJ2-5, with D possibly TRBD2 on 6 matching bases. The J call may not be correct, given that the DNA end is closer to TRBJ2-7. Germline-derived CDR1 and CDR2 are DFQATT and SNEGSKA (reference sequence). The CDR3 length is 14 residues. As DNA, the CDR3 is TGCAGTGCTAGAGCTTCCAGTAGCGGCCTCGAGCAGTACTTC. It codes for CSARASSSGLEQYF.

The V call is TRBV9, the J call TRBJ2-5; D tentatively reads TRBD1 or TRBD2 (5 bases each). The CDR3 extends over 15 amino acids. Germline V lookup: CDR1 SGDLS, CDR2 YYNGEE. The V end lost 0 bases, the J end lost 2 bases, and 11 bases lay between the germline ends. As DNA, the CDR3 is TGTGCCAGCAGCGTAGGGACACTAGATCAAGAGACCCAGTACTTC. Residues: CASSVGTLDQETQYF.

The chain combines TRBV20-1 with TRBJ2-3, with D possibly matching TRBD2 (5 bases). The CDR3 has 16 amino acids. The germline CDR1 and CDR2 sequences are DFQATT and SNEGSKA (reference sequence). Trimming took off 2 bases at V and 2 bases at J, with 17 bases between the two ends. Here the CDR3 reads CSARQGLLLNTDTQYF. Written as DNA, the CDR3 is TGCAGTGCTAGACAAGGACTCCTTTTAAACACAGATACGCAGTATTTT.

The J gene is TRBJ2-7, the V gene TRBV5-1; unclear D gene. Germline CDR1 and CDR2: SGHRS and YFSETQ. The V end was cut by 7 bases, the J end by 4 bases, with 15 bases between. CDR3 size: 13 residues. CDR3 in amino acids: CASADPPAYEQYF. CDR3 nucleotides: TGCGCCAGCGCTGACCCGCCGGCTTACGAGCAGTACTTC. Based on the CDR3 plus reference TRBV5-1 and TRBJ2-7, the full variable domain is KAGVTQTPRYLIKTRGQQVTLSCSPISGHRSVSWYQQTPGQGLQFLFEYFSETQRNKGNFPGRFSGRQFSNSRSEMNVSTLELGDSALYLCASADPPAYEQYFGPGTRLTVT.

Note on this clonotype: This sequence may be a read error, since a much larger clone differs from it by one base. The chain has TRBV7-2 and TRBJ2-5; no definite D call. Germline-derived CDR1 and CDR2 are SGHTA and FQGNSA. Trimming cost V 3 bases and J 2 bases, with 10 bases left between them. The CDR3 covers 14 residues. The CDR3 loop is CASSFRRAQETQYF. CDR3 DNA sequence: TGTGCCAGCAGCTTCAGGAGAGCGCAAGAGACCCAGTACTTC.